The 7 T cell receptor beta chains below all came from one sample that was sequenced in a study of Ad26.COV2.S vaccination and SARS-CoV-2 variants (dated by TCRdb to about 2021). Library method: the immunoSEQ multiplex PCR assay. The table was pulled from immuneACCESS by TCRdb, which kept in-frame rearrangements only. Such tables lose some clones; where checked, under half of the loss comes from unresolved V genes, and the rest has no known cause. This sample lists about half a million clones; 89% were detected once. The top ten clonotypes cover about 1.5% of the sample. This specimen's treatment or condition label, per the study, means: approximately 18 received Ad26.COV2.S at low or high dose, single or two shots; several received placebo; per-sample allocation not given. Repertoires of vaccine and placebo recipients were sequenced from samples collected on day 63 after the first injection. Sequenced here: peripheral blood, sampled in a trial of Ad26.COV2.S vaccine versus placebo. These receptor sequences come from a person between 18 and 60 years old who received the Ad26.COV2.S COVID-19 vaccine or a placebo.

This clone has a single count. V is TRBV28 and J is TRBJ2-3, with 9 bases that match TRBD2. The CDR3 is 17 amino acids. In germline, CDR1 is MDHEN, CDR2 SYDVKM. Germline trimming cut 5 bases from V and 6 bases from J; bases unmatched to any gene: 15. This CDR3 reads CASSHSLSGSREDTQYF. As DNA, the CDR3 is TGTGCCAGCAGTCACTCTCTTAGCGGGAGCAGGGAGGATACGCAGTATTTT.

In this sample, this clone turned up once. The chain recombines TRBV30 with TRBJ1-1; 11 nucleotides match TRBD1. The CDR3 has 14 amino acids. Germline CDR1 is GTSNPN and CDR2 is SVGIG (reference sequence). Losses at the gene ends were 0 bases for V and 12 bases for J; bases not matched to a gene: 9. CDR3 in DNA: TGTGCCTGGAGTGTACATCCGGGACAGGGGGAAACTTTCTTT. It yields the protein CAWSVHPGQGETFF.

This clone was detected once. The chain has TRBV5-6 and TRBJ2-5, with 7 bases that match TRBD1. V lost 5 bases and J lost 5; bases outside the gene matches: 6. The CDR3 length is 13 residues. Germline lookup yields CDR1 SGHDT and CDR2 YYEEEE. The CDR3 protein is CASRGTVLETQYF. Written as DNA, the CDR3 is TGTGCCAGCAGAGGGACAGTACTTGAGACCCAGTACTTC.

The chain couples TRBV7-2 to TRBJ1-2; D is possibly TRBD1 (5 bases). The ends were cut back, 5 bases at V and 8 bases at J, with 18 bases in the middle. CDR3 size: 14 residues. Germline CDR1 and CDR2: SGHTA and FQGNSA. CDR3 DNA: TGTGCCAGCAGCAGTGTGGGGGGAGTCACCGGCTACACCTTC. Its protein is CASSSVGGVTGYTF.

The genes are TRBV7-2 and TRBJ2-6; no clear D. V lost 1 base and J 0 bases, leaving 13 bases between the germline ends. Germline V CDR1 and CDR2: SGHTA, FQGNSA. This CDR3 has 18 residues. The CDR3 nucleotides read TGTGCCAGCAGCTTAGGGTCAGGCCTTAGCTCTGGGGCCAACGTCCTGACTTTC. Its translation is CASSLGSGLSSGANVLTF.

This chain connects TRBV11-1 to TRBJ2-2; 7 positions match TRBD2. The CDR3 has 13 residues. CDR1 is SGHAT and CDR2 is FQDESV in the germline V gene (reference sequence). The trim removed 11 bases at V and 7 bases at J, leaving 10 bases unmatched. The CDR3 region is CASQTSGGGELFF. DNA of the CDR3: TGTGCCTCACAAACGTCGGGGGGCGGGGAGCTGTTTTTT.

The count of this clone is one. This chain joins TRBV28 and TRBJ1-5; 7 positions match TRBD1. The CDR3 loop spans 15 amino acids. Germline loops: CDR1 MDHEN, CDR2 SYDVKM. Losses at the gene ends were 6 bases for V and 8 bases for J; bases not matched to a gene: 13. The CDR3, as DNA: TGTGCCAGCAGCCCCGGGACAGCGTCAAGGAAGCCCCAGCATTTT. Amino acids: CASSPGTASRKPQHF.